These 13 T cell receptor beta chains were all obtained from the same sample, sequenced in a study of monozygotic twins with cystic fibrosis. Profiling relied on immunoSEQ multiplex PCR, and the TCRdb table lists in-frame clones only, not all of them. The sample comprises tens of thousands of clones, approximately 90% of which are singletons, and 0.29% rests with the top ten. Sequencing was carried out using blood. These receptors were obtained from a girl between 2 and 10 years old with cystic fibrosis.

The rearrangement links TRBV7-2 to TRBJ1-1, with 7 bases identical to TRBD1. CDR1 SGHTA and CDR2 FQGNSA come from the germline V gene. There are 14 residues in the CDR3. With 5 bases clipped from V and 3 bases from J, the junction kept 6 bases outside the gene matches. CDR3 nucleotides: TGTGCCAGCAGCCCGACAGGGATTGACACTGAAGCTTTCTTT. Its protein product is CASSPTGIDTEAFF.

The CDR3 nucleotides read TGTGCCAGCAGCTTAAGGGTTGGAGGGGCTAATGAAAAACTGTTTTTT. This translates into CASSLRVGGANEKLFF. The chain uses TRBV7-2 and TRBJ1-4; maybe TRBD1 (5 bases). This CDR3 contains 16 residues. Trimming removed 2 bases at V and 3 bases at J, with 13 bases between. Germline V gives CDR1 SGHTA, CDR2 FQGNSA.

In the case of this clone: The junction departs from germline at one end; a sequencing error may be responsible. The gene calls are TRBV25-1 and TRBJ1-1; D may be TRBD1 (6 bases). From germline, CDR1 is MGHDK and CDR2 SYGVNS. The CDR3 is 14 amino acids. The CDR3 sequence is CTSSEIGGRAEAFF. The CDR3 nucleotides read TGTACCAGCAGTGAAATCGGGGGCCGGGCTGAAGCTTTCTTT.

A single count supports this clone. The chain is built from TRBV5-1 and TRBJ2-5, with 8 positions matching TRBD1. Germline loops: CDR1 SGHRS, CDR2 YFSETQ. The CDR3 contains 15 residues. J was trimmed by 5 bases and V by 0 bases; bases with no gene match: 6. The CDR3: CASSLDQGAGETQYF. CDR3 nucleotides: TGCGCCAGCAGCTTGGATCAGGGGGCAGGGGAGACCCAGTACTTC. The whole variable domain, remainder taken from reference TRBV5-1 and TRBJ2-5, is KAGVTQTPRYLIKTRGQQVTLSCSPISGHRSVSWYQQTPGQGLQFLFEYFSETQRNKGNFPGRFSGRQFSNSRSEMNVSTLELGDSALYLCASSLDQGAGETQYFGPGTRLLVL.

V and J are TRBV5-6 and TRBJ1-6; 8 bases are shared with TRBD1. Germline V gives CDR1 SGHDT, CDR2 YYEEEE. The V and J ends lost 3 bases and 5 bases, in that order; junction bases with no gene match: 4. This CDR3 is 15 amino acids long. The CDR3 loop is CASSYGQGDNSPLHF. The CDR3 coding sequence is TGTGCCAGCAGCTATGGACAGGGCGATAATTCACCCCTCCACTTT.

The chain carries TRBV29-1 and TRBJ1-1; D unresolved. V lost 3 bases to trimming and J lost 1 base, with 0 bases between them. This CDR3 has 10 amino acids. Germline V gene data show CDR1 as SQVTM and CDR2 as ANQGSEA. The CDR3 sequence: CSVENTEAFF. CDR3 DNA: TGCAGCGTTGAGAACACTGAAGCTTTCTTT.

V gene TRBV7-2 combines with J gene TRBJ2-3; 14 nucleotides align to TRBD2. Germline CDR1 and CDR2: SGHTA and FQGNSA. The CDR3 covers 16 residues. The ends lost 5 bases at V and 5 bases at J; junction bases unmatched: 6. This CDR3 is CASSAGLAGEGDTQYF. The DNA of the CDR3 is TGTGCCAGCAGCGCGGGACTAGCGGGGGAGGGAGATACGCAGTATTTT. The full variable domain, in which reference TRBV7-2 and TRBJ2-3 provide the parts outside the CDR3, is GAGVSQSPSNKVTEKGKDVELRCDPISGHTALYWYRQSLGQGLEFLIYFQGNSAPDKSGLPSDRFSAERTGGSVSTLTIQRTQQEDSAVYLCASSAGLAGEGDTQYFGPGTRLTVL.

J is TRBJ1-6 and V is TRBV6-6, with D uncertain. CDR1 and CDR2 (germline): MNHNY, SVGAGI (reference sequence). The CDR3 length is 13 residues. Deletions cut 5 bases from V and 7 bases from J, with 9 bases between. The CDR3, as DNA: TGTGCCAGCAGTCGGATGAAGAATTCACCCCTCCACTTT. As protein: CASSRMKNSPLHF.

The V and J genes are TRBV11-2 and TRBJ2-3; D might be TRBD1 or TRBD2, each matching 6 bases. This CDR3 is 18 amino acids long. V was shortened by 5 bases and J by 0 bases, with 21 bases between the two germline ends. Germline CDR1 reads SGHAT; CDR2 reads FQNNGV. CDR3 protein: CASSLTQGSGLSTDTQYF. For the CDR3, the DNA is TGTGCCAGCAGCCTTACACAGGGATCTGGACTAAGCACAGATACGCAGTATTTT.

V gene TRBV28 combines with J gene TRBJ2-7; TRBD1 might be the D (6 bases). Trimming took off 6 bases at V and 2 bases at J, with 11 bases between the two ends. Germline loops: CDR1 MDHEN, CDR2 SYDVKM. The CDR3 runs to 13 residues. This chain's CDR3 is CASSLQGPYEQYF. As DNA, the CDR3 is TGTGCCAGCAGCCTACAGGGTCCCTACGAGCAGTACTTC.

This chain connects TRBV9 to TRBJ1-4, with a possible D match to TRBD1 (5 bases). Germline V gene lookup returns CDR1 SGDLS and CDR2 YYNGEE. Deletions cut 0 bases from V and 5 bases from J, with 14 bases between. The CDR3 runs 16 residues. Written as DNA, the CDR3 is TGTGCCAGCAGCGTAGCCCAGGGCTACGGGAATGAAAAACTGTTTTTT. This gives the protein CASSVAQGYGNEKLFF.

This rearrangement joins TRBV5-6 to TRBJ1-6; D may be TRBD1 (5 bases). V lost 1 base and J 1 base, leaving 6 bases between the germline ends. The germline gives CDR1 SGHDT, CDR2 YYEEEE. There are 15 residues in the CDR3. CDR3 region: CASSLWGSYNSPLHF. DNA of the CDR3: TGTGCCAGCAGCTTGTGGGGGTCCTATAATTCACCCCTCCACTTT.

The chain carries TRBV30 and TRBJ2-7; D is unclear. This CDR3 comprises 12 residues. Between the trimmed V and J ends, which lost 0 bases and 3 bases, there was a span of 6 bases. Germline V gene data show CDR1 as GTSNPN and CDR2 as SVGIG (reference sequence). The CDR3, as DNA: TGTGCCTGGAGTGTATACGTCTACGAGCAGTACTTC. Its translation is CAWSVYVYEQYF.